Listed below are T cell receptor beta chains from one sample, sequenced in a study of PD-1 blockade in classical Hodgkin lymphoma. This table comes from immunoSEQ multiplex PCR, and its TCRdb copy is limited to in-frame clones, with some not included. Here the sample spans about 98,000 clones, just under 95% being singletons. This sample comprised peripheral blood mononuclear cells (PBMCs), obtained at baseline. Receptor source: a human donor with classical Hodgkin lymphoma. Each CDR3 is given with its conserved first and last residue. The D gene is left open where the match is weak. Clone size is not always given. Where it is, it says once, few, many or a class for expanded clones.

V gene: TRBV2; D gene: NA; clone size: NA; J gene: TRBJ2-7; CDR3 protein: CASRGAGLYEQYF; CDR3 DNA: TGTGCCAGCAGGGGGGCAGGGCTCTACGAGCAGTACTTC
V gene: TRBV25-1; D gene: NA; clone size: NA; J gene: TRBJ2-7; CDR3 protein: CASSEGESDSSSYEQYF; CDR3 DNA: TGTGCCAGCAGTGAAGGCGAGTCCGATTCGAGCTCCTACGAGCAGTACTTC
V gene: TRBV2; D gene: TRBD2; clone size: once; J gene: TRBJ2-7; CDR3 protein: CASSERGRLAGGEQYF; CDR3 DNA: TGTGCCAGCAGTGAAAGGGGACGACTAGCGGGAGGCGAGCAGTACTTC
V gene: TRBV19; D gene: NA; clone size: NA; J gene: TRBJ1-5; CDR3 protein: CASSMWAGPRDQPQHF; CDR3 DNA: TGTGCCAGTAGTATGTGGGCCGGACCGAGGGATCAGCCCCAGCATTTT
V gene: TRBV27; D gene: NA; clone size: NA; J gene: TRBJ2-2; CDR3 protein: CASSSNRVAGELFF; CDR3 DNA: TGTGCCAGCAGTTCCAACAGGGTCGCCGGGGAGCTGTTTTTT
V gene: TRBV9; D gene: NA; clone size: NA; J gene: TRBJ2-5; CDR3 protein: CASSVGAAVETQYF; CDR3 DNA: TGTGCCAGCAGCGTTGGAGCGGCTGTGGAGACCCAGTACTTC
V gene: TRBV28; D gene: NA; clone size: NA; J gene: TRBJ2-7; CDR3 protein: CAIATQGYGYEQYF; CDR3 DNA: TGTGCCATAGCAACGCAGGGATACGGCTACGAGCAGTACTTC
V gene: TRBV18; D gene: NA; clone size: once; J gene: TRBJ2-7; CDR3 protein: CASSPMERFFEQYF; CDR3 DNA: TGTGCCAGCTCACCTATGGAAAGATTTTTCGAGCAGTACTTC
V gene: TRBV9; D gene: TRBD1; clone size: NA; J gene: TRBJ2-3; CDR3 protein: CASSPRDSYTDTQYF; CDR3 DNA: TGTGCCAGCAGCCCCCGGGACAGTTACACAGATACGCAGTATTTT
V gene: TRBV19; D gene: TRBD2; clone size: NA; J gene: TRBJ2-1; CDR3 protein: CASSTSPGTSGREQFF; CDR3 DNA: TGTGCCAGTAGTACTTCTCCCGGGACTAGCGGGAGGGAGCAGTTCTTC
V gene: TRBV9; D gene: NA; clone size: NA; J gene: TRBJ1-3; CDR3 protein: CASSPEEGESGNTIYF; CDR3 DNA: TGTGCCAGCAGCCCAGAGGAGGGGGAATCTGGAAACACCATATATTTT
V gene: TRBV12-5; D gene: NA; clone size: NA; J gene: TRBJ2-7; CDR3 protein: CASKTPGHRDEQYF; CDR3 DNA: TGTGCTAGCAAGACTCCGGGACATAGAGACGAGCAGTACTTC
V gene: TRBV30; D gene: NA; clone size: NA; J gene: TRBJ2-3; CDR3 protein: CAWKVGGTDTQYF; CDR3 DNA: TGTGCCTGGAAGGTCGGGGGCACAGATACGCAGTATTTT
V gene: TRBV12-5; D gene: TRBD2; clone size: NA; J gene: TRBJ2-1; CDR3 protein: CASGFRLAGTPYNEQFF; CDR3 DNA: TGTGCTAGTGGTTTTCGACTAGCGGGAACCCCGTACAATGAGCAGTTCTTC
V gene: TRBV28; D gene: NA; clone size: NA; J gene: TRBJ2-5; CDR3 protein: CASSPVGSPGKTQYF; CDR3 DNA: TGTGCCAGCTCTCCGGTGGGCAGTCCGGGGAAGACCCAGTACTTC
V gene: TRBV9; D gene: TRBD1; clone size: NA; J gene: TRBJ2-5; CDR3 protein: CASSEGRQGDQETQYF; CDR3 DNA: TGTGCCAGCAGCGAGGGGAGACAGGGGGACCAAGAGACCCAGTACTTC
V gene: TRBV25-1; D gene: NA; clone size: NA; J gene: TRBJ2-7; CDR3 protein: CASRMTVSPGEQYF; CDR3 DNA: TGTGCCAGCAGAATGACAGTTTCACCGGGCGAGCAGTACTTC
V gene: TRBV5-1; D gene: NA; clone size: NA; J gene: TRBJ2-3; CDR3 protein: CASSPMKGLSTDTQYF; CDR3 DNA: TGCGCCAGCAGCCCAATGAAGGGTCTGAGCACAGATACGCAGTATTTT
V gene: TRBV5-6; D gene: NA; clone size: NA; J gene: TRBJ2-7; CDR3 protein: CASSTGPTSSSYEQYF; CDR3 DNA: TGTGCCAGCAGCACGGGGCCCACTAGCTCATCCTACGAGCAGTACTTC
V gene: TRBV29-1; D gene: NA; clone size: NA; J gene: TRBJ1-2; CDR3 protein: CSVGGDPGYTF; CDR3 DNA: TGCAGCGTTGGGGGGGACCCTGGCTACACCTTC
V gene: TRBV29-1; D gene: TRBD1; clone size: NA; J gene: TRBJ1-2; CDR3 protein: CSAERQGEYGYTF; CDR3 DNA: TGCAGCGCAGAACGACAGGGGGAGTATGGCTACACCTTC
V gene: TRBV27; D gene: NA; clone size: NA; J gene: TRBJ2-1; CDR3 protein: CASSWPPGGENEQFF; CDR3 DNA: TGTGCCAGCAGTTGGCCCCCTGGCGGGGAGAATGAGCAGTTCTTC
V gene: TRBV12-2; D gene: NA; clone size: NA; J gene: TRBJ2-7; CDR3 protein: CASRLANGSYEQYF; CDR3 DNA: TGTGCAAGTCGCTTAGCGAACGGATCCTACGAGCAGTACTTC
V gene: TRBV6-1; D gene: NA; clone size: NA; J gene: TRBJ2-5; CDR3 protein: CASSRVQETQYF; CDR3 DNA: TGTGCCAGCTCTCGGGTACAAGAGACCCAGTACTTC
V gene: TRBV7-7; D gene: TRBD2; clone size: NA; J gene: TRBJ2-1; CDR3 protein: CASSDGGAVGDEQFF; CDR3 DNA: TGTGCCAGCAGCGACGGGGGGGCGGTAGGAGATGAGCAGTTCTTC
V gene: TRBV28; D gene: TRBD2; clone size: once; J gene: TRBJ2-1; CDR3 protein: CASSSGYPGTSGSLNEQFF; CDR3 DNA: TGTGCCAGCAGTTCAGGCTACCCAGGGACTAGCGGGTCCCTCAATGAGCAGTTCTTC
V gene: TRBV15; D gene: NA; clone size: many; J gene: TRBJ1-2; CDR3 protein: CATSPRVSRVNYGYTF; CDR3 DNA: TGTGCCACCAGCCCCCGGGTATCTAGGGTTAACTATGGCTACACCTTC
V gene: TRBV5-1; D gene: TRBD2; clone size: NA; J gene: TRBJ2-3; CDR3 protein: CASSGGLAGRTDTQYF; CDR3 DNA: TGCGCCAGCAGCGGGGGACTAGCGGGACGCACAGATACGCAGTATTTT
V gene: TRBV7-9; D gene: TRBD1; clone size: NA; J gene: TRBJ2-3; CDR3 protein: CASSFSKQGISTDTQYF; CDR3 DNA: TGTGCCAGCAGCTTTAGCAAACAGGGGATTAGCACAGATACGCAGTATTTT